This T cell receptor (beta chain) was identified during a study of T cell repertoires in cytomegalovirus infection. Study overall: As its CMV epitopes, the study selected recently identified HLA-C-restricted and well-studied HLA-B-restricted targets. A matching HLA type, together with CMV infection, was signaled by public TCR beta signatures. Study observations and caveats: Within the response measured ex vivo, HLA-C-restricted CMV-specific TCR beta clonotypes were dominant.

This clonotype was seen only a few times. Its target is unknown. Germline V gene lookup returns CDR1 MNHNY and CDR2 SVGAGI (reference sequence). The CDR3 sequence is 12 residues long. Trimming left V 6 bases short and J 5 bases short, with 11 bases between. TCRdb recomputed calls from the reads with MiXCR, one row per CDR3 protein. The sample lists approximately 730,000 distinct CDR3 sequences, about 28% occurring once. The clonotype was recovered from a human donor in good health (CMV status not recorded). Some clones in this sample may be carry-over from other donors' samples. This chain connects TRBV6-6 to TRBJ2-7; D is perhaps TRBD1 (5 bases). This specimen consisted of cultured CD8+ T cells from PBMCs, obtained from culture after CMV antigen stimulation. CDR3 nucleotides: TGTGCCAGCAGGAATTGGGGCGACGAGCAGTACGTC. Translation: CASRNWGDEQYV.